The 2 T cell receptor beta chains below were found in one sample sequenced in a study of CD8+ T cells in alopecia areata. Extraction of RNA preceded its reverse transcription into cDNA, which served as the sequencing template. The method was immunoSEQ multiplex PCR; TCRdb's version includes in-frame clones alone and lacks a portion of them. In the table there are approximately 150,000 clones, 87% of which are singletons. The source was CD8+ T cells sorted from blood, collected at week 0. Source of these receptors: a human donor with alopecia areata.

The chain employs TRBV30 and TRBJ1-5, with a weak D call TRBD1 (5 bases). Germline V gene lookup returns CDR1 GTSNPN and CDR2 SVGIG (reference sequence). The CDR3 runs 15 residues. V was pared by 1 base and J by 2 bases, with 12 bases between. CDR3 coding DNA: TGTGCCTGGAGTGCACAAGGGGCGGGCAATCAGCCCCAGCATTTT. Its translation is CAWSAQGAGNQPQHF. Looking up the rest from reference TRBV30 and TRBJ1-5 gives the full variable domain: SQTIHQWPATLVQPVGSPLSLECTVEGTSNPNLYWYRQAAGRGLQLLFYSVGIGQISSEVPQNLSASRPQDRQFILSSKKLLLSDSGFYLCAWSAQGAGNQPQHFGDGTRLSIL.

The chain couples TRBV29-1 to TRBJ2-5; D possibly corresponds to TRBD1 (5 bases). This CDR3 region has 11 residues. Germline V gives CDR1 SQVTM, CDR2 ANQGSEA. Between the trimmed V and J ends, which lost 3 bases and 7 bases, there was a span of 9 bases. In nucleotides, the CDR3 is TGCAGCGTTGAGCAGGGTGGGACCCAGTACTTC. It translates to CSVEQGGTQYF.